The 28 T cell receptor beta chains below were found in one sample sequenced in a study of PD-L1 blockade in urothelial cancer. Indicated time point: peripheral blood 6 weeks after treatment start. TCRdb keeps only in-frame clones here, not all; method: immunoSEQ multiplex PCR. The data contain approximately 110,000 clones, approximately 90% of them singletons. Here the sequenced sample was PBMCs, taken around atezolizumab (anti-PD-L1) treatment. All receptors come from a man between 60 and 75 years old with urothelial cancer.

This chain uses TRBV10-3 with TRBJ2-7; a weak D match, TRBD1 (5 bases). This CDR3 contains 13 residues. Trimming left V 3 bases short and J 2 bases short, with 8 bases between. Germline values: CDR1 ENHRY, CDR2 SYGVKD. CDR3 sequence: CAISDDRAYEQYF. DNA for the CDR3: TGTGCCATCAGTGATGACAGAGCCTACGAGCAGTACTTC.

CDR3 in DNA: TGTGCCTGGAGTTGGTCAGGGGGTGGCGGGGAGCTGTTTTTT. Protein sequence: CAWSWSGGGGELFF. The genes are TRBV30 and TRBJ2-2, with TRBD1 matching 7 bases. The CDR3 has 14 amino acids. The trim removed 2 bases at V and 7 bases at J, leaving 7 bases unmatched. Germline V gene lookup returns CDR1 GTSNPN and CDR2 SVGIG (reference sequence). Together with reference TRBV30 and TRBJ2-2, the CDR3 gives the full variable domain: SQTIHQWPATLVQPVGSPLSLECTVEGTSNPNLYWYRQAAGRGLQLLFYSVGIGQISSEVPQNLSASRPQDRQFILSSKKLLLSDSGFYLCAWSWSGGGGELFFGEGSRLTVL.

J is TRBJ2-7 and V is TRBV28, with 7 nucleotides matching TRBD2. This CDR3 is built from 14 residues. Unmatched junction bases numbered 7, after V lost 7 bases and J lost 1 base. CDR1 MDHEN and CDR2 SYDVKM come from the germline V gene. The DNA for the CDR3 is TGTGCCAGCATGAGGCTAGCGGATTCCTACGAGCAGTACTTC. Its protein product is CASMRLADSYEQYF.

The chain uses TRBV19 and TRBJ2-3, with TRBD1 matching over 8 bases. The CDR3 loop spans 17 amino acids. The J segment lost 2 bases and the V segment lost 4 bases, leaving 11 bases of the junction unmatched. Looked up from germline, CDR1 is LNHDA and CDR2 is SQIVND (reference sequence). The CDR3 here is CASSKRGRGLYTDTQYF. The CDR3 DNA reads TGTGCCAGTAGTAAGCGCGGCAGGGGGCTTTACACAGATACGCAGTATTTT.

The gene calls are TRBV2 and TRBJ2-3; 10 bases match TRBD2. The CDR3 extends over 14 amino acids. The J segment lost 4 bases and the V segment lost 8 bases, leaving 6 bases of the junction unmatched. CDR1 and CDR2 from the germline V gene are SNHLY and FYNNEI. The CDR3 DNA sequence: TGTGCCAGCCGCCAGACTAGCGGGCCAGATACGCAGTATTTT. It is translated as CASRQTSGPDTQYF.

V gene TRBV4-3 combines with J gene TRBJ1-4; the match to TRBD1 covers 7 bases. The J segment lost 0 bases and the V segment lost 5 bases, leaving 9 bases of the junction unmatched. CDR1 and CDR2 (germline): LGHNA, YSLEER. This CDR3 region has 17 residues. The CDR3 nucleotides read TGCGCCAGCAGCAAAAGGGACAGTCAATCAACTAATGAAAAACTGTTTTTT. This sequence encodes CASSKRDSQSTNEKLFF.

This clone occurred a few times. The chain is built from TRBV7-3 and TRBJ2-6; 10 bases are a match to TRBD1. The germline gives CDR1 SGHTA, CDR2 FQGTGA. V lost 5 bases to trimming and J lost 3 bases; unmatched junction nucleotides: 7. The CDR3 spans 17 residues. The CDR3 here is CASSDRGLLFGANVLTF. The CDR3 DNA follows: TGTGCCAGCAGCGACAGGGGGCTTCTCTTTGGGGCCAACGTCCTGACTTTC.

The chain joins TRBV27 to TRBJ2-2, with 12 bases identical to TRBD1. The CDR3 runs to 17 residues. The trim removed 7 bases at V and 5 bases at J, leaving 11 bases unmatched. Germline CDR1 is MNHEY and CDR2 is SMNVEV (reference sequence). CDR3: CASTHPRDRGRTGELFF. CDR3 sequence (DNA): TGTGCCAGCACCCACCCCCGGGACAGGGGGCGAACCGGGGAGCTGTTTTTT.

The gene calls are TRBV6-6 and TRBJ2-1; unclear D gene. V was cut by 6 bases and J by 7 bases, with 13 bases left in between. The CDR3 totals 13 residues. Germline V gives CDR1 MNHNY, CDR2 SVGAGI (reference sequence). The CDR3 region has the DNA TGTGCCAGCAGGCACGTTGAAGAGAATGAGCAGTTCTTC. Translated, it gives CASRHVEENEQFF.

The V gene is TRBV5-1, the J gene TRBJ1-1; D call uncertain. V was trimmed by 3 bases and J by 1 base, leaving 10 bases between them. There are 14 residues in the CDR3. Per the germline V gene, CDR1 is SGHRS and CDR2 is YFSETQ. The CDR3 protein is CASSYSEGNTEAFF. The CDR3 DNA follows: TGCGCCAGCAGCTACAGCGAGGGGAACACTGAAGCTTTCTTT.

The chain employs TRBV19 and TRBJ1-6; D is perhaps TRBD1 (5 bases). The V end was cut by 5 bases, the J end by 1 base, with 15 bases between. CDR3 length: 17 amino acids. The germline V gene has CDR1 LNHDA and CDR2 SQIVND (reference sequence). The CDR3 DNA is TGTGCCAGTAGTCCCGTCGTCGGGGGGTCCTATAATTCACCCCTCCACTTT. Amino acids: CASSPVVGGSYNSPLHF.

This clone was observed once. V is TRBV6-4 and J is TRBJ2-1, with D maybe TRBD1 (6 bases). Germline V gives CDR1 MRHNA, CDR2 SNTAGT. The CDR3 spans 13 residues. With 5 bases removed from V and 8 bases from J, the gap between germline ends came to 13 bases. CDR3 DNA sequence: TGTGCCAGCAGTTCACAGGGTCTCGATGAGCAGTTCTTC. Protein product: CASSSQGLDEQFF.

This clone came up once. The gene calls are TRBV5-6 and TRBJ2-1; 12 bases fit TRBD2. The germline V gene has CDR1 SGHDT and CDR2 YYEEEE. This CDR3 is built from 15 residues. V trimming: 4 bases; J trimming: 4 bases; junction bases outside the gene matches: 3. This chain's CDR3 is CASSLLAGGYNEQFF. The CDR3 bases are TGTGCCAGCAGCCTCCTAGCGGGGGGGTACAATGAGCAGTTCTTC.

This clone was detected only a few times. The genes are TRBV5-1 and TRBJ1-1; D unclear. Per germline, CDR1 SGHRS and CDR2 YFSETQ. The CDR3 has 13 residues. V lost 0 bases and J lost 10, with 13 bases in between. The CDR3 bases are TGCGCCAGCAGCTTGGAGTGGGAGGGAGTAGCTTTCTTT. Encoded protein: CASSLEWEGVAFF.

The rearrangement uses TRBV19 and TRBJ2-3, with 8 nucleotides matching TRBD2. The junction had 6 bases not matched to a gene; V was cut back by 1 base and J by 0 bases. CDR1 LNHDA and CDR2 SQIVND come from the germline V gene (reference sequence). The CDR3 is 17 residues long. CDR3 region: CASSIGPSGGSTDTQYF. In DNA, the CDR3 is TGTGCCAGTAGTATAGGACCGAGCGGGGGTAGCACAGATACGCAGTATTTT.

This chain joins TRBV12-2 and TRBJ2-5; no check of the table's D call, TRBD1, against the DNA was made. TRBV12-2 is a pseudogene locus. The CDR3 spans 13 residues. This CDR3 reads CASRPGPSKTQYF. The CDR3 DNA is TGTGCAAGTCGCCCAGGCCCGAGTAAGACCCAGTACTTC.

The chain has TRBV18 and TRBJ2-4; TRBD1 agrees at 10 bases. The CDR3 consists of 16 residues. Germline CDR1 reads KGHSH; CDR2 reads LQKENI. The V and J ends lost 6 bases and 5 bases, in that order; junction bases with no gene match: 10. CDR3 in DNA: TGTGCCAGCTCGCCTCAACCCGGGACAGGGGAAAACATTCAGTACTTC. Its protein product is CASSPQPGTGENIQYF.

The chain uses TRBV19 and TRBJ1-4; 7 bases line up with TRBD1. CDR3 length equals 14 residues. The J segment lost 8 bases and the V segment lost 9 bases, leaving 12 bases of the junction unmatched. In germline, CDR1 is LNHDA, CDR2 SQIVND (reference sequence). Here the CDR3 DNA reads TGTGCCAGCCAACGGACAGGCGGAAACGAAAAACTGTTTTTT. As protein: CASQRTGGNEKLFF.

The gene calls are TRBV4-2 and TRBJ2-5; 11 bases are a match to TRBD2. J lost 5 bases, V lost 4 bases, and 3 bases had no gene match. CDR3 length: 14 residues. Germline loops: CDR1 LGHNA, CDR2 YNFKEQ. As DNA, the CDR3 is TGTGCCAGCAGCCTAGTAGCGGGGGGGGAGACCCAGTACTTC. This sequence encodes CASSLVAGGETQYF.

This clone was seen a single time. The chain combines TRBV2 with TRBJ2-2; perhaps TRBD1 as D (5 bases). The CDR3 is made up of 16 amino acids. CDR1 is SNHLY, CDR2 FYNNEI, per germline. The V end lost 2 bases, the J end lost 0 bases, and 10 bases lay between the germline ends. CDR3 region: CASSERSGTNTGELFF. DNA for the CDR3: TGTGCCAGCAGTGAAAGATCAGGGACGAACACCGGGGAGCTGTTTTTT.

The genes are TRBV29-1 and TRBJ2-3, with 12 bases lining up with TRBD2. V dropped 3 bases and J dropped 4; count of bases not matched to a gene: 5. The CDR3 covers 15 residues. CDR1 and CDR2 (germline): SQVTM, ANQGSEA. The CDR3 DNA is TGCAGCGTTGAGGGTCTAGCGGGGGGGTCAGATACGCAGTATTTT. Protein product: CSVEGLAGGSDTQYF.

The V call is TRBV6-6, the J call TRBJ2-7; D gene ambiguous. V lost 4 bases and J 0 bases, leaving 7 bases between the germline ends. The germline gives CDR1 MNHNY, CDR2 SVGAGI (reference sequence). This CDR3 region has 13 residues. This CDR3 is CASSSSSSYEQYF. Written as DNA, the CDR3 is TGTGCCAGCAGTTCCTCGAGCTCCTACGAGCAGTACTTC.

This clone was observed once. V and J are TRBV5-1 and TRBJ2-5; 12 nucleotides line up with TRBD2. J was trimmed by 2 bases and V by 3 bases; bases with no gene match: 8. The CDR3 totals 17 residues. The germline V gene has CDR1 SGHRS and CDR2 YFSETQ. The CDR3 here is CASSSEGTSGHQETQYF. The CDR3 bases are TGCGCCAGCAGCTCCGAGGGGACTAGCGGGCATCAAGAGACCCAGTACTTC.

This clone was picked up one time. The rearrangement links TRBV28 to TRBJ2-5, with D perhaps TRBD1 (6 bases). CDR1 is MDHEN and CDR2 is SYDVKM in the germline V gene. The V gene lost 6 bases and the J gene lost 2 bases, with 25 bases spanning the gap. The CDR3 runs 18 residues. This chain's CDR3 is CASSRTMVLQGLQETQYF. For the CDR3, the DNA is TGTGCCAGCAGCCGTACCATGGTCTTACAGGGTCTACAAGAGACCCAGTACTTC.

The chain has TRBV7-3 and TRBJ1-3; D remains ambiguous. CDR3 length: 16 residues. V lost 2 bases to trimming and J lost 0 bases, with 11 bases between them. Germline CDR1 is SGHTA and CDR2 is FQGTGA. CDR3 coding DNA: TGTGCCAGCAGCTTAGAGGCAGCAGACTCTGGAAACACCATATATTTT. It is translated as CASSLEAADSGNTIYF.

The chain employs TRBV5-1 and TRBJ1-2; perhaps TRBD1 as D (6 bases). Germline lookup yields CDR1 SGHRS and CDR2 YFSETQ. CDR3 length equals 15 residues. V dropped 2 bases and J dropped 8 bases, with 19 bases sitting between them. CDR3 region: CASSFGEQGIDGYTF. The CDR3 DNA reads as TGCGCCAGCAGCTTTGGTGAACAGGGTATCGACGGCTACACCTTC.

This chain connects TRBV7-9 to TRBJ2-7, with 7 bases fitting TRBD1. This CDR3 has 15 amino acids. Germline values: CDR1 SEHNR, CDR2 FQNEAQ (reference sequence). Germline trimming cut 3 bases from V and 5 bases from J; bases unmatched to any gene: 10. The CDR3 is CASSLGRQGFDEQYF. The CDR3 DNA reads TGTGCCAGCAGCTTGGGGCGACAGGGATTTGACGAGCAGTACTTC.

This clone was counted once. The rearrangement joins TRBV6-5 to TRBJ1-2; D remains ambiguous. The germline V and J ends were trimmed by 3 bases and 7 bases, with 6 bases remaining between them. CDR3 size: 11 residues. Germline V lookup: CDR1 MNHEY, CDR2 SVGAGI. CDR3: CASSYEGGYTF. CDR3 bases: TGTGCCAGCAGTTATGAGGGTGGCTACACCTTC.